The 16 T cell receptor beta chains in this list originate from one sample, sequenced in a study of CXCR3-negative and CXCR3-positive naive CD8 T cells. TRB cDNA libraries were made by UMI-labeled 5' RACE. TCRdb reprocessed the 5' RACE reads and keeps a single row for each CDR3 protein, giving no DNA. This specimen shows some 130,000 distinct CDR3 sequences; the ten leading clones hold approximately 0.29%. Sequenced: naive CXCR3- CD8+ T cells from blood. Stated subset: CD45RO-CCR7+CD27+CD95- naive CD8+ T cells lacking CXCR3 (TNR3-). These receptor sequences come from a human donor in good health. Some clones in this sample may be carry-over from other donors' samples.

This chain uses TRBV12-3 or TRBV12-4 with TRBJ2-7; TCRdb reports TRBD1, a call that lacks DNA to check it against. This CDR3 spans 12 amino acids. CDR3 loop: CASSRGSDTPHF.

This chain connects TRBV28 to TRBJ2-5; TCRdb calls TRBD1, which cannot be checked without DNA. The CDR3 loop spans 16 amino acids. The germline CDR1 and CDR2 sequences are MDHEN and SYDVKM. The CDR3 loop is CASTYEGGVPQETQYF. Drawing the rest from reference TRBV28 and TRBJ2-5, the complete variable domain is DVKVTQSSRYLVKRTGEKVFLECVQDMDHENMFWYRQDPGLGLRLIYFSYDVKMKEKGDIPEGYSVSREKKERFSLILESASTNQTSMYLCASTYEGGVPQETQYFGPGTRLLVL.

The chain recombines TRBV20-1 with TRBJ2-2; TCRdb's assignment of TRBD1 cannot be checked, as there is no DNA. The CDR3 is 17 amino acids. CDR1 is DFQATT and CDR2 is SNEGSKA in the germline V gene (reference sequence). The CDR3 region is CSARDRGRSANTGELFF.

The J gene is TRBJ2-4, the V gene TRBV29-1; TCRdb reports TRBD1, a call that lacks DNA to check it against. Germline assignment: CDR1 SQVTM and CDR2 ANQGSEA. This CDR3 is built from 17 residues. The CDR3 spells CSVEDGGMWSAKNIQYF. The variable domain in full, with the rest retrieved from reference TRBV29-1 and TRBJ2-4, is SAVISQKPSRDICQRGTSLTIQCQVDSQVTMMFWYRQQPGQSLTLIATANQGSEATYESGFVIDKFPISRPNLTFSTLTVSNMSPEDSSIYLCSVEDGGMWSAKNIQYFGAGTRLSVL.

The J gene is TRBJ2-1, the V gene TRBV6-1; TCRdb's D gene call, TRBD1, goes unchecked for lack of DNA. The CDR3 totals 15 residues. The germline V gene encodes CDR1 MNHNS and CDR2 SASEGT. CDR3: CASSPRSGGGNEQFF.

The chain uses TRBV7-9 and TRBJ1-1; the D call from TCRdb, TRBD1, cannot be confirmed without DNA. The CDR3 extends over 13 amino acids. Germline CDR1 SEHNR, CDR2 FQNEAQ (reference sequence). CDR3 region: CASSSGTGGLAFF.

The J gene is TRBJ2-3, the V gene TRBV20-1; as DNA is missing, the TRBD2 call by TCRdb cannot be tested. The CDR3 is 15 amino acids. Germline loops: CDR1 DFQATT, CDR2 SNEGSKA (reference sequence). CDR3: CSAYQLAGESDTQYF.

The V call is TRBV5-1, the J call TRBJ1-1; the D call from TCRdb, TRBD1, cannot be confirmed without DNA. Germline V lookup: CDR1 SGHRS, CDR2 YFSETQ. The CDR3 runs 13 residues. The CDR3 sequence is CASSLEGEFGAFF.

The chain recombines TRBV10-2 with TRBJ2-6; TCRdb's D call of TRBD1 is untestable without DNA. Germline lookup yields CDR1 WSHSY and CDR2 SAAADI. This CDR3 has 19 residues. CDR3 region: CASSELGVRLKSGANVLTF.

The V gene is TRBV12-3 or TRBV12-4, the J gene TRBJ2-7. CDR3 size: 16 residues. The CDR3 spells CASSPEGRRSSYEQYF.

The rearrangement links TRBV7-2 to TRBJ2-5; with no DNA, the TCRdb D assignment of TRBD2 cannot be verified. The CDR3 extends over 15 amino acids. The germline V gene encodes CDR1 SGHTA and CDR2 FQGNSA. This CDR3 reads CASSPSGGTQETQYF.

The V and J genes are TRBV5-5 and TRBJ1-1; the TCRdb call, TRBD1, lacks DNA for checking. CDR1 and CDR2 from the germline V gene are SGHKS and YYEKEE (reference sequence). The length of the CDR3 is 16 residues. CDR3 sequence: CASSPGQGVMNTEAFF.

The genes are TRBV9 and TRBJ2-2; lacking DNA, the TRBD2 call made by TCRdb goes unchecked. CDR3 size: 15 residues. The germline V gene has CDR1 SGDLS and CDR2 YYNGEE. The CDR3 loop is CASSVGGPRAGELFF.

The rearrangement joins TRBV5-1 to TRBJ2-1; lacking DNA, the TRBD1 call made by TCRdb goes unchecked. Germline V lookup: CDR1 SGHRS, CDR2 YFSETQ. The CDR3 runs 11 residues. This CDR3 is CASREPPEQFF. Together with reference TRBV5-1 and TRBJ2-1, the CDR3 gives the full variable domain: KAGVTQTPRYLIKTRGQQVTLSCSPISGHRSVSWYQQTPGQGLQFLFEYFSETQRNKGNFPGRFSGRQFSNSRSEMNVSTLELGDSALYLCASREPPEQFFGPGTRLTVL.

The chain recombines TRBV28 with TRBJ2-2; TCRdb outputs TRBD1, but without DNA this stays unchecked. The CDR3 has 17 amino acids. CDR1 and CDR2 (germline): MDHEN, SYDVKM. CDR3 sequence reads: CASSLWEVRGLTGELFF.

This rearrangement joins TRBV5-1 to TRBJ2-7; with no DNA, the TCRdb D assignment of TRBD2 cannot be verified. Germline CDR1 and CDR2: SGHRS and YFSETQ. The CDR3 is 15 residues long. The CDR3 is CASSLAYGRENEQYF.